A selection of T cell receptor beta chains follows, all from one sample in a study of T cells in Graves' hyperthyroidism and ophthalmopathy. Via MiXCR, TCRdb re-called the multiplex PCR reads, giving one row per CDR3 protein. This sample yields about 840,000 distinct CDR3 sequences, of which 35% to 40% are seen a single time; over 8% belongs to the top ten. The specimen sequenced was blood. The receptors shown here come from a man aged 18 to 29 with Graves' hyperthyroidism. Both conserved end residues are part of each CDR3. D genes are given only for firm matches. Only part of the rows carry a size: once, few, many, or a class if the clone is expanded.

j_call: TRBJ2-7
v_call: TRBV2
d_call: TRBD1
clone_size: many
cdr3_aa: CALDRAESSYEQYF
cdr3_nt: TGTGCCCTAGACAGGGCCGAGAGCTCCTACGAGCAGTACTTC

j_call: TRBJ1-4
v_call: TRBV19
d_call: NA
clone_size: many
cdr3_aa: CASLKSEGGGEKLFF
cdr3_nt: TGTGCCAGCCTTAAGTCGGAGGGAGGCGGTGAAAAACTGTTTTTT

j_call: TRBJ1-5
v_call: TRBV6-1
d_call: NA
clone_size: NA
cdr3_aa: CASSEWVGEQPQHF
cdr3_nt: TGTGCCAGCAGTGAATGGGTAGGAGAGCAGCCCCAGCATTTT

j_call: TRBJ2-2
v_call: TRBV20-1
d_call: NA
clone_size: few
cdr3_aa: CSARDRSTGELFF
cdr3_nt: TGCAGTGCTAGAGATAGGTCGACCGGGGAGCTGTTTTTT

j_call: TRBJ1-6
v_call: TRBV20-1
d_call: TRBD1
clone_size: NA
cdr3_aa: CSQTGSSPLHF
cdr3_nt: TGCAGTCAGACAGGGAGTTCACCCCTCCACTTT

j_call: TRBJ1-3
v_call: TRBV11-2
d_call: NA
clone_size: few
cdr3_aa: CASSVRGSAGNTIYF
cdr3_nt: TGTGCCAGCAGCGTCAGGGGATCGGCAGGAAACACCATATATTTT

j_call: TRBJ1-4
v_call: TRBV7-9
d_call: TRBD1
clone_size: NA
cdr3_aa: CASSQDHRGEKLFF
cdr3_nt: TGTGCCAGCAGCCAGGATCACAGGGGAGAAAAACTGTTTTTT

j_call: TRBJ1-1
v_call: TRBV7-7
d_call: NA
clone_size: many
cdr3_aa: CASSYRALNTEAFF
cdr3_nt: TGTGCTAGCAGTTACAGGGCGCTGAACACTGAAGCTTTCTTT

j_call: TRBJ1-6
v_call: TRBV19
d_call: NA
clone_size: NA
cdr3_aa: CASRPDNSPLHF
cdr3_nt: TGTGCCAGTAGACCAGATAATTCACCCCTCCACTTT

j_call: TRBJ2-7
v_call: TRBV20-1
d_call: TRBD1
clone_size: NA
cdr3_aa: CREGQGAGEQYF
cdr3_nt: TGCAGAGAAGGACAGGGGGCGGGCGAGCAGTACTTC

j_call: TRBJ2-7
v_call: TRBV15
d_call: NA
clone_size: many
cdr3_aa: CATRASVSYEQYF
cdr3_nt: TGTGCCACCAGGGCGAGCGTGTCCTACGAGCAGTACTTC

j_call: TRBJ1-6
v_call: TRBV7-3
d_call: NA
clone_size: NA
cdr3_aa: CASSLTGDSYNSPLHF
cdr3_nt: TGTGCCAGCAGCTTAACAGGAGACAGTTATAATTCACCCCTCCACTTT

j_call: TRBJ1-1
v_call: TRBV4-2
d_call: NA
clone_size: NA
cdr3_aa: CASSQDLWGTKAFF
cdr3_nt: TGTGCCAGCAGCCAAGATTTATGGGGGACTAAAGCTTTCTTT

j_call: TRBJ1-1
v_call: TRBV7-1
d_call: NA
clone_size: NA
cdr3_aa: CASSSAIGEIGAEAFF
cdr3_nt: TGTGCCAGCAGCTCAGCGATCGGGGAGATAGGAGCTGAAGCTTTCTTT

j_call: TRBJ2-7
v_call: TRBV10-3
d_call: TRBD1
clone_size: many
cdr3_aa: CAISEWTGLNEQYF
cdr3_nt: TGTGCCATCAGTGAGTGGACAGGGCTAAACGAGCAGTACTTC

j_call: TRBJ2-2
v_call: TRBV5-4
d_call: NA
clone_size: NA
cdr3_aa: CASSLERGTYTGELFF
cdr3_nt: TGTGCCAGCAGCTTGGAGCGCGGGACGTACACCGGGGAGCTGTTTTTT

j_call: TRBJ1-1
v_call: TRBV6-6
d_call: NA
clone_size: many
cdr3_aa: CASSYSLEGNTEAFF
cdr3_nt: TGTGCCAGCAGTTACTCGCTTGAGGGCAACACTGAAGCTTTCTTT

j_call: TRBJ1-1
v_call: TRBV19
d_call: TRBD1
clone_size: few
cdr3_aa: CASSISIGGKNTEAFF
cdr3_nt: TGTGCCAGTAGTATCTCTATAGGGGGCAAGAACACTGAAGCTTTCTTT

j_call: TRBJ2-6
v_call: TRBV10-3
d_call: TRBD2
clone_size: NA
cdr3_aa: CASGGEGNSGANVLTF
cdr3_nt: TGTGCCAGCGGCGGGGAGGGGAACTCTGGGGCCAACGTCCTGACTTTC

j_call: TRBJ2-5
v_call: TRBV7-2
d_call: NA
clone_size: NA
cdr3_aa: CASSWNGAEETQYF
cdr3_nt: TGTGCCAGCAGCTGGAACGGAGCGGAAGAGACCCAGTACTTC

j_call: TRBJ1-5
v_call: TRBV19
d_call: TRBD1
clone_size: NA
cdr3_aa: CASSPLQGGNQPQHF
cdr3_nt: TGTGCCAGTAGTCCCTTACAGGGGGGAAATCAGCCCCAGCATTTT

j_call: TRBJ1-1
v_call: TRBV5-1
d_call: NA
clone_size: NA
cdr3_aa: CASRNTMNTEAFF
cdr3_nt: TGCGCCAGCCGTAATACGATGAACACTGAAGCTTTCTTT

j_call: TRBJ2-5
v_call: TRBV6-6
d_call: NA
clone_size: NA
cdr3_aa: CASSYSTAGETQYF
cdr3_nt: TGTGCCAGCAGTTACTCGACTGCGGGAGAGACCCAGTACTTC

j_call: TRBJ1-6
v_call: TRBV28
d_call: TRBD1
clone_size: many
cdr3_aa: CASSFRQGNSPLHF
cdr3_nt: TGTGCCAGCAGTTTCCGACAGGGGAATTCACCCCTCCACTTT

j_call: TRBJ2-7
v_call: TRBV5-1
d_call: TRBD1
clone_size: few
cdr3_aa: CASSPRNRGKSSYEQYF
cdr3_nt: TGCGCCAGCAGCCCGAGAAACAGGGGGAAGAGCTCCTACGAGCAGTACTTC

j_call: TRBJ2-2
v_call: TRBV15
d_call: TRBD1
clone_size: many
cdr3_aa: CATSILQGATGELFF
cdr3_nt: TGTGCCACCAGTATTCTCCAGGGGGCGACCGGGGAGCTGTTTTTT

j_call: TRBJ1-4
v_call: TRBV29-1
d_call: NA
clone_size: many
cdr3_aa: CSVVALGGEKLFF
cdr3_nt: TGCAGCGTTGTGGCCTTGGGGGGGGAAAAACTGTTTTTT

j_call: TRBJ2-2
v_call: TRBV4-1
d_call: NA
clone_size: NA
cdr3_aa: CASSLGRLANTGELFF
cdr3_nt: TGCGCCAGCAGCTTAGGCCGCCTGGCGAACACCGGGGAGCTGTTTTTT

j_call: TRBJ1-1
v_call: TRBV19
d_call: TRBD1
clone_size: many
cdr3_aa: CASYTRTGPEAFF
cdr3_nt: TGTGCCAGTTACACAAGGACAGGACCTGAAGCTTTCTTT

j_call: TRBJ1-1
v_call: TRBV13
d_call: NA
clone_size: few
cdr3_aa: CASSLRDRGVMNTEAFF
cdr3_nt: TGTGCCAGCAGCTTACGGGACCGAGGAGTCATGAACACTGAAGCTTTCTTT

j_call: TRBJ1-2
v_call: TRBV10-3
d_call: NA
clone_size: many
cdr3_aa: CAISEAGTNYGYTF
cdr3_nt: TGTGCCATCAGTGAGGCAGGGACTAACTATGGCTACACCTTC

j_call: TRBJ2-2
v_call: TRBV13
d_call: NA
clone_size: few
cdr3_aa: CASSQRLDTGELFF
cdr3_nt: TGTGCCAGCAGCCAACGACTCGACACCGGGGAGCTGTTTTTT

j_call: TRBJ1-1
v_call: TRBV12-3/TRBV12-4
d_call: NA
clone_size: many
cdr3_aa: CASSSQLEAFF
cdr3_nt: TGTGCCAGCAGTTCTCAACTCGAAGCTTTCTTT

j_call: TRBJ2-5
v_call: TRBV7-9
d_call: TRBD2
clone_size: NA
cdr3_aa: CASSWGGLAGKKTQYF
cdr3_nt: TGTGCCAGCAGCTGGGGGGGACTAGCGGGGAAGAAGACCCAGTACTTC

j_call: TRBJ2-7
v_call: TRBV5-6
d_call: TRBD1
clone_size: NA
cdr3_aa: CASSYTGTGVQYF
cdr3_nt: TGTGCCAGCAGCTATACCGGGACAGGGGTGCAGTACTTC

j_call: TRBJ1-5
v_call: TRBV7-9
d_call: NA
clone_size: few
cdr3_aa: CAGGGNQPQHF
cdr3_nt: TGTGCCGGGGGGGGCAATCAGCCCCAGCATTTT

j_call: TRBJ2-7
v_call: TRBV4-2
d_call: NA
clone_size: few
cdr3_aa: CASSQDTGGYEQYF
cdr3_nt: TGTGCCAGCAGCCAAGATACGGGCGGGTACGAGCAGTACTTC

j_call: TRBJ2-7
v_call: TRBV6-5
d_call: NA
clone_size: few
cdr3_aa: CASSYGGAESYEQYF
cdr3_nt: TGTGCCAGCAGTTACGGGGGAGCGGAGTCCTACGAGCAGTACTTC

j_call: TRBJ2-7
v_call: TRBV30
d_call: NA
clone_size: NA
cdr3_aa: CAWSETGGLEQYF
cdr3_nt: TGTGCCTGGAGTGAGACCGGGGGTCTCGAGCAGTACTTC

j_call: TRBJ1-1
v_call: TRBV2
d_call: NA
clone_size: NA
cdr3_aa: CTSREKAPIGLFF
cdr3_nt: TGTACCAGCAGAGAAAAAGCTCCAATCGGTCTTTTCTTT

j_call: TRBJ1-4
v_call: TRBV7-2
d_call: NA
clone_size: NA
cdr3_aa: CVSSSGAQLNEKLFF
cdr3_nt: TGTGTCAGCAGCTCAGGGGCCCAGCTTAATGAAAAACTGTTTTTT

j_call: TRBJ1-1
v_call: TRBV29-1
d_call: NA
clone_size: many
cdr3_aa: CSVERGTQNTEAFF
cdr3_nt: TGCAGCGTTGAGCGGGGGACACAGAACACTGAAGCTTTCTTT

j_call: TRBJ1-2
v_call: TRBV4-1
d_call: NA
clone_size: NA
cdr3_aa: CASSQDRATHYGYTF
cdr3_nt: TGCGCCAGCAGCCAAGATCGGGCAACCCACTATGGCTACACCTTC

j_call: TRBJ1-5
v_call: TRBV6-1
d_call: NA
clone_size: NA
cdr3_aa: CASSGQGFNQPQHF
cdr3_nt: TGTGCCAGCAGTGGGCAGGGATTCAATCAGCCCCAGCATTTT

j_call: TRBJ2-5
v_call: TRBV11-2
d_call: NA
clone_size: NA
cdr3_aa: CASSERGGQETQYF
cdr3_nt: TGTGCCAGCAGCGAACGGGGCGGCCAAGAGACCCAGTACTTC

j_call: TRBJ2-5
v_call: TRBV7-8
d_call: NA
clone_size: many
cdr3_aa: CASSLSQEETQYF
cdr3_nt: TGTGCCAGCAGCTTATCCCAGGAAGAGACCCAGTACTTC

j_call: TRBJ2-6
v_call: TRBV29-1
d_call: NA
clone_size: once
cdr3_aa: CSVEWVGANVLTF
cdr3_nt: TGTAGCGTTGAATGGGTCGGGGCCAACGTCCTGACTTTC

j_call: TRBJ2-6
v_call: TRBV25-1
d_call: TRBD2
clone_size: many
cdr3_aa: CASSEPGTSGQNVLTF
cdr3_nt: TGTGCCAGCAGTGAACCCGGGACTAGCGGGCAAAACGTCCTGACTTTC

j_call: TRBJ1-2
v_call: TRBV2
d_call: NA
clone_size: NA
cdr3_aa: CASSSEWYGYTF
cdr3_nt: TGTGCCAGCAGCTCGGAGTGGTATGGCTACACCTTC

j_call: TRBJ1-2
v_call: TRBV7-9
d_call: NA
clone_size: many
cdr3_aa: CASQGDVSGYGYTF
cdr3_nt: TGTGCCAGTCAAGGGGACGTTTCCGGCTATGGCTACACCTTC

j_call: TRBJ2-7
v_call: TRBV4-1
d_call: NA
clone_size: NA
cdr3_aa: CASGSGPYEQYF
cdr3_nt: TGCGCCAGTGGGTCGGGACCCTACGAGCAGTACTTC

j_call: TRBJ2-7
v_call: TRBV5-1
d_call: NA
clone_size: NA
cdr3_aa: CASSPGRPYEQYF
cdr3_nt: TGTGCCAGCAGTCCCGGACGACCCTACGAGCAGTACTTC

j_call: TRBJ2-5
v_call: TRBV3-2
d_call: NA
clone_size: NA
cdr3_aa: CASIEGGRGETQYF
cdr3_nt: TGTGCCAGCATCGAAGGGGGCAGAGGAGAGACCCAGTACTTC

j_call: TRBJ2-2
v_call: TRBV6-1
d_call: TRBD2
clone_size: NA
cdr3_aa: CASSSGTSGANTGELFF
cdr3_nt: TGTGCCAGCAGCTCTGGGACTAGCGGCGCGAACACCGGGGAGCTGTTTTTT

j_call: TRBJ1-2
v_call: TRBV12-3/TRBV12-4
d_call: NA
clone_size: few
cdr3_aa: CASSQRWDYGYTF
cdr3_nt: TGTGCCAGCAGTCAAAGGTGGGACTATGGCTACACCTTC

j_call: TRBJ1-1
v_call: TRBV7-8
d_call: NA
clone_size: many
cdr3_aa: CASSSRFANTEAFF
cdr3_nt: TGTGCCAGCAGCTCCAGATTCGCGAACACTGAAGCTTTCTTT

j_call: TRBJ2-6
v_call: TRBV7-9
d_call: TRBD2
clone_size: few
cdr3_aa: CASSQASGEANVLTF
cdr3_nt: TGTGCCAGCAGCCAAGCAAGCGGGGAGGCCAACGTCCTGACTTTC

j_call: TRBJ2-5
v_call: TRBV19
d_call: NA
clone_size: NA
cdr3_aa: CASSISQGRETQYF
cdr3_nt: TGTGCCAGTAGTATCTCCCAGGGGAGGGAGACCCAGTACTTC